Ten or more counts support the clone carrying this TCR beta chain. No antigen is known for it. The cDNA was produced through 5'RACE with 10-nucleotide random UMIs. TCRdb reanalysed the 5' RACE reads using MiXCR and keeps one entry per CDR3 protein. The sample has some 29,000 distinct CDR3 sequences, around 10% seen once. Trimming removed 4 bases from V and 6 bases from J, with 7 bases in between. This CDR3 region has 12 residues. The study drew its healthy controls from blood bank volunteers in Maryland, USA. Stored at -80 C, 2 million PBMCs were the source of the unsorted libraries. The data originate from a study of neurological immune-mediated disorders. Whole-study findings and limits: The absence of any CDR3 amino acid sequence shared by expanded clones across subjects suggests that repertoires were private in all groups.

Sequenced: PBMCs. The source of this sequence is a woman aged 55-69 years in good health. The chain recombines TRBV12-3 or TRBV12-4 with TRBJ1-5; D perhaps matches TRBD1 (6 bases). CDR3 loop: CASSSGVQPQHF. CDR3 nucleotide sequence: TGTGCCAGCAGTTCAGGGGTTCAGCCCCAGCATTTT.